This TCR beta chain was sequenced in a study of cytomegalovirus exposure and HLA in healthy donors. The primer mix had 60 Vbeta and 13 Jbeta primers. TCRdb keeps only in-frame clones here, not all; method: immunoSEQ multiplex PCR. The table lists under 200,000 clones, approximately 67% of them singletons. V dropped 2 bases and J dropped 9 bases, with 18 bases sitting between them. CDR1 and CDR2 from the germline V gene are SGHDT and YYEEEE. CDR3 length: 15 amino acids. As for this clone: Antigen: not known.

Study findings and constraints: The study recorded about 160 TCR beta chains that were cytomegalovirus-associated. A previous analysis found most TCR beta V segments productive roughly 87% or roughly 30% of the time.

The chain employs TRBV5-6 and TRBJ1-3; TRBD1 is a possible D gene (6 bases). The clonotype was recovered from a woman between 18 and 30 years old in good health and CMV-seropositive. Input material: PBMCs. The CDR3 region is CASSLAGDPGATIYF. The CDR3, as DNA: TGTGCCAGCAGCTTAGCAGGGGACCCTGGAGCCACCATATATTTT.